This T cell receptor (beta chain) stems from a study of cytomegalovirus exposure and HLA in healthy donors. Study results and limitations: More than 15,000 TCR beta sequences were associated with HLA alleles at 0.05 false discovery rate in a later analysis.

Germline loops: CDR1 SEHNR, CDR2 FQNEAQ (reference sequence). V was shortened by 5 bases and J by 4 bases, with 14 bases between the two germline ends. This CDR3 has 15 residues. PCR involved 60 Vbeta and 13 Jbeta primers. In the source study's methods: Counted up in a later analysis, unique TCR beta chains came to roughly 80 million, with around 9.9 million shared. Profiled with immunoSEQ multiplex PCR; TCRdb holds only in-frame clones, not every one. The D gene and trimming were derived from the DNA, and the V and J assignments and clone size from that table. The sample lists 150,000 to 200,000 clones; about 88% were seen once. For this clone: The antigen remains undetermined.

The origin of this receptor is a girl under two years old in good health and CMV-seronegative. The rearrangement joins TRBV7-9 to TRBJ1-4; D gene unclear. The sequencing sample was made of PBMCs. The CDR3 DNA follows: TGTGCCAGCAGCCCTCGGGAAGGGTATAATGAAAAACTGTTTTTT. It is translated as CASSPREGYNEKLFF.